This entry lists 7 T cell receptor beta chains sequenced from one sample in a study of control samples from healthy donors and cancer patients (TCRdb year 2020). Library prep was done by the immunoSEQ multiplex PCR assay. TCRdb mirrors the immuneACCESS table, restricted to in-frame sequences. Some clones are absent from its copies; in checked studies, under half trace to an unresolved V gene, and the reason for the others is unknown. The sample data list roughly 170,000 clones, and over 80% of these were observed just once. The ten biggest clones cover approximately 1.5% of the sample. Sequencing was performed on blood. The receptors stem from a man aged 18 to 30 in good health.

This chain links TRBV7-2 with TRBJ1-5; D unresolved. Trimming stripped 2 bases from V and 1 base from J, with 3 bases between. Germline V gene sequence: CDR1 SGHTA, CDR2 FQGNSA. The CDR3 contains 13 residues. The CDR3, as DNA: TGTGCCAGCAGCTTAAACAGCAATCAGCCCCAGCATTTT. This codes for CASSLNSNQPQHF. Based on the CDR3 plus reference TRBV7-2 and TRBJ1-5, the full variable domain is GAGVSQSPSNKVTEKGKDVELRCDPISGHTALYWYRQSLGQGLEFLIYFQGNSAPDKSGLPSDRFSAERTGGSVSTLTIQRTQQEDSAVYLCASSLNSNQPQHFGDGTRLSIL.

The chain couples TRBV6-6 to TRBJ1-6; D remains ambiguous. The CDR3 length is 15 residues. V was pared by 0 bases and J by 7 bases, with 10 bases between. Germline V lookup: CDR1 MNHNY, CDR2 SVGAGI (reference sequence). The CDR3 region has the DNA TGTGCCAGCAGTTACTCGCGCAAGTGGAATTCACCCCTCCACTTT. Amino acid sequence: CASSYSRKWNSPLHF.

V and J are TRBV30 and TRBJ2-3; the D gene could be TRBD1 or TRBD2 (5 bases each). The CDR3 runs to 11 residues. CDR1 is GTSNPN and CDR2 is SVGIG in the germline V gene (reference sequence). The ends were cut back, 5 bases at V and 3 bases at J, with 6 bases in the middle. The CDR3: CAWEGTDTQYF. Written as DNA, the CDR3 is TGTGCCTGGGAGGGGACAGATACGCAGTATTTT. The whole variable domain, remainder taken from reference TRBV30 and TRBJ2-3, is SQTIHQWPATLVQPVGSPLSLECTVEGTSNPNLYWYRQAAGRGLQLLFYSVGIGQISSEVPQNLSASRPQDRQFILSSKKLLLSDSGFYLCAWEGTDTQYFGPGTRLTVL.

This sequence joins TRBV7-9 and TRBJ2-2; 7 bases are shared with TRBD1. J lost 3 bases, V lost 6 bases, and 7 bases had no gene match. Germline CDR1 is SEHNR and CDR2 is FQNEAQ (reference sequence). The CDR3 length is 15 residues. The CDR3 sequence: CASRGDRDYTGELFF. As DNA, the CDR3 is TGTGCCAGCAGGGGAGACAGGGATTACACCGGGGAGCTGTTTTTT.

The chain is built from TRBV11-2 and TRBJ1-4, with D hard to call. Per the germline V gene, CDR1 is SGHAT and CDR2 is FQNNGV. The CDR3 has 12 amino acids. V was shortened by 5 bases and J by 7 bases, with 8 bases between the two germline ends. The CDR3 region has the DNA TGTGCCAGCAGCGGGGATAGTGAAAAACTGTTTTTT. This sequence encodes CASSGDSEKLFF.

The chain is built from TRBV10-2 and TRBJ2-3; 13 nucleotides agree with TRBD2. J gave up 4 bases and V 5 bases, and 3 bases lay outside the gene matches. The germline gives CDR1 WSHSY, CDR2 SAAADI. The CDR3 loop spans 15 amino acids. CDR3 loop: CASSLTSGGADTQYF. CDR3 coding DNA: TGCGCCAGCAGTCTAACTAGCGGGGGGGCAGATACGCAGTATTTT.

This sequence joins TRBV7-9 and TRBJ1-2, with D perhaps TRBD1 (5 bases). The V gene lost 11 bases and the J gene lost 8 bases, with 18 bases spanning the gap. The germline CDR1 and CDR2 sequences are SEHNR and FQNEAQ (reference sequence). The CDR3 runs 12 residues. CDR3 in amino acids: CAYPQGVKGYTF. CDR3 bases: TGTGCCTATCCGCAGGGCGTCAAGGGCTACACCTTC.